A single sample is the source of the 17 T cell receptor beta chains below, sequenced in a study of T cell responses to AZD1222 COVID-19 vaccine. The table came from immunoSEQ multiplex PCR; TCRdb's copy has only in-frame clones and leaves some out. The data hold some 110,000 clones, with about 88% observed a single time. Sequencing was performed on peripheral blood, taken on day 0 of AZD1222 vaccination. The source of these receptors is an adult in good health.

The chain combines TRBV15 with TRBJ1-4; D is unresolved. V lost 1 base to trimming and J lost 0 bases, with 9 bases between them. In germline, CDR1 is LNHNV, CDR2 YYDKDF (reference sequence). The CDR3 loop spans 16 amino acids. This CDR3 is CATSRGLVATNEKLFF. The DNA of the CDR3 is TGTGCCACCAGCAGAGGGCTTGTTGCAACTAATGAAAAACTGTTTTTT.

The rearrangement links TRBV9 to TRBJ1-2; D is undetermined. CDR3 length equals 16 residues. CDR1 and CDR2 (germline): SGDLS, YYNGEE. V was trimmed by 0 bases and J by 3 bases, leaving 15 bases between them. Written as DNA, the CDR3 is TGTGCCAGCAGCGTAGCCGGCCAGGCCTTTGACTATGGCTACACCTTC. This codes for CASSVAGQAFDYGYTF.

The chain couples TRBV27 to TRBJ1-5; TRBD1 matches at 7 bases. The CDR3 is made up of 15 amino acids. Per germline, CDR1 MNHEY and CDR2 SMNVEV (reference sequence). Trimming at V came to 8 bases and at J to 0 bases, leaving 7 bases not matched to a gene. The CDR3 DNA is TGTGCCAGCCGGGACAGAACACTTAGCAATCAGCCCCAGCATTTT. Its protein product is CASRDRTLSNQPQHF.

This chain links TRBV3-1 (or the pseudogene TRBV3-2) with TRBJ1-3; D not resolved. V dropped 4 bases and J dropped 5 bases, with 3 bases sitting between them. Germline CDR1 LGHDT, CDR2 YNNKEL (reference sequence). The CDR3 consists of 11 residues. Here the CDR3 DNA reads TGTGCCAGCAGCCTGAGAAACACCATATATTTT. It is translated as CASSLRNTIYF.

V is TRBV5-6 and J is TRBJ1-5; D is ambiguous. Germline V gives CDR1 SGHDT, CDR2 YYEEEE. The CDR3 has 12 residues. The V gene lost 0 bases and the J gene lost 4 bases, with 2 bases spanning the gap. This chain's CDR3 is CASSLGNQPQHF. The CDR3, as DNA: TGTGCCAGCAGCTTGGGAAATCAGCCCCAGCATTTT.

The J gene is TRBJ1-4, the V gene TRBV19; D ambiguous. The CDR3 has 13 residues. Germline V gene lookup returns CDR1 LNHDA and CDR2 SQIVND (reference sequence). The germline V and J ends were trimmed by 3 bases and 8 bases, with 10 bases remaining between them. The CDR3, as DNA: TGTGCCAGTAGTATCCGAACCGGGGAAAAACTGTTTTTT. Translating it yields CASSIRTGEKLFF.

This chain links TRBV5-1 with TRBJ2-6, with unresolved D. CDR1 is SGHRS and CDR2 is YFSETQ in the germline V gene. V was shortened by 4 bases and J by 0 bases, with 8 bases between the two germline ends. The CDR3 sequence is 15 residues long. This CDR3 reads CASSPALSGANVLTF. The DNA for the CDR3 is TGCGCCAGCAGCCCTGCTCTCTCTGGGGCCAACGTCCTGACTTTC.

V is TRBV14 and J is TRBJ1-3; D is ambiguous. Trimming cost V 0 bases and J 4 bases, with 25 bases left between them. The CDR3 has 20 residues. CDR1 and CDR2 (germline): SGHDN, FVKESK. CDR3 bases: TGTGCCAGCAGCCAAGAGTTTCGCTACACAAGAGATATCCAAGGAAACACCATATATTTT. The encoded protein is CASSQEFRYTRDIQGNTIYF. The full variable domain, completed using reference TRBV14 and TRBJ1-3, is EAGVTQFPSHSVIEKGQTVTLRCDPISGHDNLYWYRRVMGKEIKFLLHFVKESKQDESGMPNNRFLAERTGGTYSTLKVQPAELEDSGVYFCASSQEFRYTRDIQGNTIYFGEGSWLTVV.

The chain uses TRBV3-1 (or the pseudogene TRBV3-2) and TRBJ1-5; D is possibly TRBD1 (5 bases). The V gene's germline CDR1 is LGHDT and CDR2 YNNKEL (reference sequence). Trimming cost V 0 bases and J 9 bases, with 9 bases left between them. The CDR3 consists of 13 residues. The CDR3 protein is CASSQEGTGPQHF. The CDR3, as DNA: TGTGCCAGCAGCCAAGAGGGGACCGGGCCCCAGCATTTT.

This clone was counted once. The J gene is TRBJ1-3, the V gene TRBV5-5, with D unclear. The CDR3 length is 14 residues. The germline V gene encodes CDR1 SGHKS and CDR2 YYEKEE (reference sequence). The V end lost 0 bases, the J end lost 6 bases, and 10 bases lay between the germline ends. The CDR3: CASSLGPGENTIYF. The CDR3 DNA reads as TGTGCCAGCAGCTTGGGACCTGGGGAAAACACCATATATTTT.

V and J are TRBV14 and TRBJ2-7; the match to TRBD1 covers 12 bases. After removal of 0 bases from V and 5 bases from J, the junction contained 8 bases not matched to a gene. The CDR3 covers 17 residues. Germline CDR1 reads SGHDN; CDR2 reads FVKESK. The CDR3 is CASSQDQRDRGRDEQYF. CDR3 bases: TGTGCCAGCAGCCAAGATCAGAGGGACAGGGGGCGCGACGAGCAGTACTTC.

J is TRBJ1-2 and V is TRBV28; no definite D call. Germline lookup yields CDR1 MDHEN and CDR2 SYDVKM. The CDR3 is made up of 13 amino acids. The V end lost 8 bases, the J end lost 8 bases, and 18 bases lay between the germline ends. The CDR3 DNA reads TGTGCCAGCGGATCGACTAATCTTAGGGGCTACACCTTC. This sequence encodes CASGSTNLRGYTF.

CDR3 bases: TGTGCCAGCAGACTCCGGACTAGCGGAGCTAATGAGCAGTTCTTC. Its translation is CASRLRTSGANEQFF. The rearrangement joins TRBV7-3 to TRBJ2-1, with 10 bases fitting TRBD2. V trimming: 6 bases; J trimming: 7 bases; junction bases outside the gene matches: 9. The length of the CDR3 is 15 residues. From germline, CDR1 is SGHTA and CDR2 FQGTGA.

The gene calls are TRBV19 and TRBJ2-7; perhaps TRBD1 as D (6 bases). Germline V gene data show CDR1 as LNHDA and CDR2 as SQIVND (reference sequence). V was pared by 6 bases and J by 4 bases, with 13 bases between. The CDR3 spans 13 residues. CDR3 in DNA: TGTGCCAGTAGCCCAGAGGGGGTATACGAGCAGTACTTC. It encodes CASSPEGVYEQYF. The variable domain in full, completed from reference TRBV19 and TRBJ2-7, reads DGGITQSPKYLFRKEGQNVTLSCEQNLNHDAMYWYRQDPGQGLRLIYYSQIVNDFQKGDIAEGYSVSREKKESFPLTVTSAQKNPTAFYLCASSPEGVYEQYFGPGTRLTVT.

This clone came up once. J is TRBJ1-2 and V is TRBV30; perhaps TRBD1 as D (5 bases). The CDR3 is made up of 13 amino acids. Trimming left V 0 bases short and J 2 bases short, with 7 bases between. The germline V gene has CDR1 GTSNPN and CDR2 SVGIG (reference sequence). CDR3 coding DNA: TGTGCCTGGAGTGTACGGGACAACTATGGCTACACCTTC. It yields the protein CAWSVRDNYGYTF.

Here the CDR3 reads CAISDFDTPGPEAFF. CDR3 in DNA: TGTGCCATCAGTGATTTCGACACCCCGGGCCCTGAAGCTTTCTTT. The chain recombines TRBV10-3 with TRBJ1-1; D gene uncertain. This CDR3 is built from 15 residues. V was clipped by 3 bases and J by 6 bases, with 17 bases between them. Germline-derived CDR1 and CDR2 are ENHRY and SYGVKD.

The rearrangement uses TRBV10-3 and TRBJ1-5, with 7 bases lining up with TRBD1. Germline V lookup: CDR1 ENHRY, CDR2 SYGVKD. V was pared by 8 bases and J by 3 bases, with 7 bases of the junction left unmatched. CDR3 length: 14 amino acids. The CDR3 DNA is TGTGCCATCGGGCCGGGACAGAACAATCAGCCCCAGCATTTT. Its translation: CAIGPGQNNQPQHF.